This T cell receptor (beta chain) was sequenced in a study of T cell repertoires in cytomegalovirus infection. Overall study: Public TCR beta signatures provided an indication of both CMV infection and a matching HLA type.

This CDR3 has 14 residues. From germline, CDR1 is LNHDA and CDR2 SQIVND (reference sequence). The V segment lost 9 bases and the J segment 0 bases; nucleotides outside the gene matches: 4. General study results and limits: The ex vivo response was dominated by HLA-C-restricted CMV-specific TCR beta clonotypes. Summed frequency of shared TCR beta families picked out CMV carriers who also had the relevant HLA.

Worth noting for this clonotype: The antigen is not known.

Via MiXCR, TCRdb re-called the reads, giving one row per CDR3 protein. The sample holds 100,000 to 150,000 distinct CDR3 sequences, roughly 9% seen once. The sequencing sample was made of PBMCs. V gene TRBV19 combines with J gene TRBJ2-2, with 7 positions matching TRBD2. This TCR was recovered from a human donor in good health (CMV status not recorded). Some clones in this sample may be carry-over from other donors' samples. As DNA, the CDR3 is TGTGCCAGCCACGGGAGGACGAACACCGGGGAGCTGTTTTTT. Its translation is CASHGRTNTGELFF.